The next 27 T cell receptor beta chains were all read from a single sample in a study of T cell responses to AZD1222 COVID-19 vaccine. TCRdb's table, derived via immunoSEQ multiplex PCR, lists solely in-frame clones and lacks some. The sample lists 130,000 or so clones; 75% to 95% were seen once. The sequencing here drew on peripheral blood, taken on day 0 of AZD1222 vaccination. The receptors originated from an adult in good health.

The chain links TRBV29-1 to TRBJ2-3; D is ambiguous. The V gene lost 8 bases and the J gene lost 0 bases, with 6 bases spanning the gap. This CDR3 region has 11 residues. Per germline, CDR1 SQVTM and CDR2 ANQGSEA. CDR3 nucleotide sequence: TGCAGCTCTATTAGCACAGATACGCAGTATTTT. Its translation is CSSISTDTQYF.

The chain recombines TRBV6-5 with TRBJ1-1; D uncertain. The CDR3 has 16 residues. CDR1 and CDR2 from the germline V gene are MNHEY and SVGAGI. The ends were cut back, 0 bases at V and 0 bases at J, with 11 bases in the middle. For the CDR3, the DNA is TGTGCCAGCAGTTACTCTGGCAGGCCTATGAACACTGAAGCTTTCTTT. Protein sequence: CASSYSGRPMNTEAFF.

This chain connects TRBV7-8 to TRBJ2-7, with no clear D. The germline gives CDR1 SGHVS, CDR2 FQNEAQ. This CDR3 region has 12 residues. Trimming left V 5 bases short and J 4 bases short, with 9 bases between. CDR3 residues: CASSLNLYEQYF. The CDR3 DNA is TGTGCCAGCAGCCTCAATTTATACGAGCAGTACTTC.

This chain uses TRBV6-5 with TRBJ2-1; TRBD2 aligns across 11 bases. The CDR3 totals 13 residues. Germline CDR1 is MNHEY and CDR2 is SVGAGI. Trimming removed 7 bases from V and 10 bases from J; junction bases left unmatched: 6. CDR3 amino acids: CASTLSGGVEQFF. For the CDR3, the DNA is TGTGCCAGCACCCTTAGCGGGGGGGTGGAGCAGTTCTTC.

This chain links TRBV4-3 with TRBJ2-1, with D possibly called TRBD1 or TRBD2 (5 bases each). The CDR3 has 17 residues. The germline V gene has CDR1 LGHNA and CDR2 YSLEER. The ends were cut back, 0 bases at V and 8 bases at J, with 20 bases in the middle. The CDR3 loop reads CASSQEWERGVVYEQFF. In nucleotides, the CDR3 is TGCGCCAGCAGCCAAGAATGGGAACGGGGCGTAGTCTATGAGCAGTTCTTC.

The chain links TRBV6-5 to TRBJ2-2, with D unresolved. CDR3 length: 13 residues. Germline V gene data show CDR1 as MNHEY and CDR2 as SVGAGI. V shed 7 bases and J shed 5 bases, with 11 bases lying between them. The CDR3 here is CASTPTRTGELFF. The CDR3, as DNA: TGTGCCAGCACCCCAACCCGGACCGGGGAGCTGTTTTTT.

CDR3 residues: CAISQFGTDGYTF. The CDR3 region has the DNA TGTGCCATCAGTCAATTCGGGACGGATGGCTACACCTTC. The chain joins TRBV10-3 to TRBJ1-2, with D possibly being TRBD1 (5 bases). The CDR3 has 13 amino acids. Trimming took 5 bases from V and 6 from J, leaving 13 bases between them. The germline CDR1 and CDR2 sequences are ENHRY and SYGVKD.

The chain couples TRBV5-1 to TRBJ2-7; 7 bases are a match to TRBD1. V gave up 2 bases and J gave up 3 bases; unmatched junction bases: 2. The CDR3 consists of 13 residues. Germline V gene sequence: CDR1 SGHRS, CDR2 YFSETQ. The CDR3 coding sequence is TGCGCCAGCAGCTTAGGGACAGTCTACGAGCAGTACTTC. Translating gives CASSLGTVYEQYF. Drawing the rest from reference TRBV5-1 and TRBJ2-7, the complete variable domain is KAGVTQTPRYLIKTRGQQVTLSCSPISGHRSVSWYQQTPGQGLQFLFEYFSETQRNKGNFPGRFSGRQFSNSRSEMNVSTLELGDSALYLCASSLGTVYEQYFGPGTRLTVT.

The chain uses TRBV6-5 and TRBJ2-3; 9 bases fit TRBD1. Germline lookup yields CDR1 MNHEY and CDR2 SVGAGI. The CDR3 spans 15 residues. Trimming cost V 6 bases and J 4 bases; bases outside gene matches: 8. Here the CDR3 DNA reads TGTGCCAGCAGCCCGGGACAGGGTCGGTCAGATACGCAGTATTTT. Translated: CASSPGQGRSDTQYF.

The rearrangement uses TRBV5-6 and TRBJ1-2; weak D call: TRBD1 (5 bases). Looked up from germline, CDR1 is SGHDT and CDR2 is YYEEEE. The CDR3 runs 12 residues. Trimming left V 2 bases short and J 4 bases short, with 6 bases between. This CDR3 is CASSFDSYGYTF. The DNA of the CDR3 is TGTGCCAGCAGCTTCGACAGCTATGGCTACACCTTC.

The V gene is TRBV20-1, the J gene TRBJ2-3, with a tentative D call TRBD2 (6 bases). CDR1 DFQATT and CDR2 SNEGSKA come from the germline V gene (reference sequence). The CDR3 loop spans 14 amino acids. Between the trimmed V and J ends, which lost 3 bases and 0 bases, there was a span of 10 bases. CDR3: CSASFGGSTDTQYF. The CDR3, as DNA: TGCAGTGCTAGTTTCGGGGGTAGCACAGATACGCAGTATTTT.

V and J are TRBV15 and TRBJ1-1; a weak D match, TRBD1 (5 bases). Germline CDR1 LNHNV, CDR2 YYDKDF (reference sequence). V was clipped by 0 bases and J by 7 bases, with 15 bases between them. CDR3 length: 15 amino acids. CDR3 region: CATSRDLAPQGEAFF. The DNA for the CDR3 is TGTGCCACCAGCAGAGATTTGGCACCGCAGGGTGAAGCTTTCTTT.

V and J are TRBV4-1 and TRBJ1-5, with TRBD1 identical over 9 bases. The length of the CDR3 is 16 residues. V dropped 0 bases and J dropped 4; count of bases not matched to a gene: 4. Germline CDR1 is MGHRA and CDR2 is YSYEKL. CDR3 protein: CASSQETGGQNQPQHF. As DNA, the CDR3 is TGCGCCAGCAGCCAAGAAACAGGGGGCCAAAATCAGCCCCAGCATTTT.

This clone was seen a handful of times. The chain is built from TRBV2 and TRBJ2-7, with 8 bases matching TRBD2. From germline, CDR1 is SNHLY and CDR2 FYNNEI. Trimming at V came to 4 bases and at J to 5 bases, leaving 10 bases not matched to a gene. The CDR3 spans 15 residues. The CDR3 region has the DNA TGTGCCAGCAGTGGAGAGGCGGGGGGAGGTAACGAGCAGTACTTC. Its translation is CASSGEAGGGNEQYF.

The rearrangement links TRBV5-6 to TRBJ1-2; D remains unclear. The V gene's germline CDR1 is SGHDT and CDR2 YYEEEE. The CDR3 sequence is 15 residues long. Trimming removed 0 bases at V and 1 base at J, with 10 bases between. DNA of the CDR3: TGTGCCAGCAGCTTGGCGTCCGGGGTTAACTATGGCTACACCTTC. The encoded protein is CASSLASGVNYGYTF.

The CDR3 loop is CASSIDGVNYGYTF. CDR3 coding DNA: TGTGCCAGTAGTATAGATGGGGTCAACTATGGCTACACCTTC. The chain uses TRBV19 and TRBJ1-2; D ambiguous. Germline V gives CDR1 LNHDA, CDR2 SQIVND (reference sequence). Trimming took off 0 bases at V and 2 bases at J, with 7 bases between the two ends. This CDR3 is built from 14 residues.

V is TRBV20-1 and J is TRBJ1-1; no firm D call. Trimming cost V 4 bases and J 10 bases, with 10 bases left between them. From germline, CDR1 is DFQATT and CDR2 SNEGSKA (reference sequence). There are 10 residues in the CDR3. CDR3 sequence reads: CSANVEGAFF. Written as DNA, the CDR3 is TGCAGTGCTAATGTGGAGGGAGCTTTCTTT.

The chain employs TRBV30 and TRBJ2-3; the D gene could be TRBD1 or TRBD2 (6 bases each). Germline V gives CDR1 GTSNPN, CDR2 SVGIG (reference sequence). The V end was cut by 6 bases, the J end by 2 bases, with 12 bases between. The length of the CDR3 is 13 residues. CDR3 region: CACQRGDTDTQYF. The DNA of the CDR3 is TGTGCCTGCCAGAGGGGGGACACAGATACGCAGTATTTT.

The chain joins TRBV27 to TRBJ2-7; D not certain. V lost 8 bases, J lost 0 bases, and 8 bases lay in between. From germline, CDR1 is MNHEY and CDR2 SMNVEV (reference sequence). The CDR3 runs to 12 residues. This CDR3 is CASAHSSYEQYF. For the CDR3, the DNA is TGTGCCAGCGCGCACAGCTCCTACGAGCAGTACTTC.

This chain links TRBV11-1 with TRBJ1-6; 12 bases fit TRBD1. The V segment lost 4 bases and the J segment 12 bases; nucleotides outside the gene matches: 1. The V gene's germline CDR1 is SGHAT and CDR2 FQDESV (reference sequence). The CDR3 is made up of 13 amino acids. As DNA, the CDR3 is TGTGCCAGCAGCTGGGACAGGGGGCAACCCCTCCACTTT. Amino acid sequence: CASSWDRGQPLHF. The variable domain in full, completed from reference TRBV11-1 and TRBJ1-6, reads EAEVAQSPRYKITEKSQAVAFWCDPISGHATLYWYRQILGQGPELLVQFQDESVVDDSQLPKDRFSAERLKGVDSTLKIQPAELGDSAMYLCASSWDRGQPLHFGNGTRLTVT.

V gene TRBV5-6 combines with J gene TRBJ1-5; TRBD1 might be the D (6 bases). This CDR3 region has 15 residues. Trimming removed 0 bases at V and 7 bases at J, with 14 bases between. Germline V gene data show CDR1 as SGHDT and CDR2 as YYEEEE. CDR3 protein: CASSLAGAGEQPQHF. The CDR3 bases are TGTGCCAGCAGCTTGGCCGGGGCAGGGGAACAGCCCCAGCATTTT.

The chain carries TRBV19 and TRBJ1-2, with D tentatively TRBD1 (6 bases). The length of the CDR3 is 16 residues. Trimming cost V 7 bases and J 5 bases, with 23 bases left between them. CDR1 and CDR2 from the germline V gene are LNHDA and SQIVND (reference sequence). CDR3 amino acids: CASNRQGRPEGYGYTF. The CDR3 nucleotides read TGTGCCAGTAACAGGCAGGGGCGACCCGAGGGGTATGGCTACACCTTC.

The V call is TRBV30, the J call TRBJ1-1; TRBD1 aligns across 9 bases. CDR1 and CDR2 from the germline V gene are GTSNPN and SVGIG (reference sequence). The CDR3 extends over 15 amino acids. With V trimmed by 0 bases and J by 11 bases, 13 bases remained unmatched. The CDR3 is CAWSVWDREHQTAFF. The CDR3 DNA reads TGTGCCTGGAGTGTATGGGACAGGGAGCATCAAACGGCTTTCTTT.

The chain has TRBV6-5 and TRBJ2-7, with 9 bases that match TRBD1. J gave up 7 bases and V 0 bases, and 4 bases lay outside the gene matches. Looked up from germline, CDR1 is MNHEY and CDR2 is SVGAGI. This CDR3 contains 14 residues. CDR3 region: CASSYSHRGREQYF. For the CDR3, the DNA is TGTGCCAGCAGTTACTCTCACAGGGGGCGAGAGCAGTACTTC.

J is TRBJ1-1 and V is TRBV5-3; D is ambiguous. TRBV5-3 carries the ORF label, with uncertain function. The V end was cut by 0 bases, the J end by 0 bases, with 12 bases between. There are 16 residues in the CDR3. Here the CDR3 reads CARSLVRRDVNTEAFF. The CDR3 nucleotides are TGTGCCAGAAGCTTGGTTAGGAGGGATGTGAACACTGAAGCTTTCTTT.

The rearrangement uses TRBV30 and TRBJ1-1; D not resolved. V lost 4 bases and J 5 bases, leaving 14 bases between the germline ends. Germline V gene lookup returns CDR1 GTSNPN and CDR2 SVGIG (reference sequence). CDR3 size: 13 residues. The CDR3 reads CAWNAGRRTEAFF. The CDR3 DNA reads as TGTGCCTGGAATGCGGGGAGGAGGACTGAAGCTTTCTTT. The full variable domain, rest sourced from reference TRBV30 and TRBJ1-1, is SQTIHQWPATLVQPVGSPLSLECTVEGTSNPNLYWYRQAAGRGLQLLFYSVGIGQISSEVPQNLSASRPQDRQFILSSKKLLLSDSGFYLCAWNAGRRTEAFFGQGTRLTVV.

This rearrangement joins TRBV9 to TRBJ1-1; 7 positions match TRBD1. V was clipped by 4 bases and J by 2 bases; unmatched bases: 8. Germline values: CDR1 SGDLS, CDR2 YYNGEE. The CDR3 loop spans 15 amino acids. The CDR3 DNA reads TGTGCCAGCAGCCCTCGGGACAGCTACAACACTGAAGCTTTCTTT. Protein sequence: CASSPRDSYNTEAFF.